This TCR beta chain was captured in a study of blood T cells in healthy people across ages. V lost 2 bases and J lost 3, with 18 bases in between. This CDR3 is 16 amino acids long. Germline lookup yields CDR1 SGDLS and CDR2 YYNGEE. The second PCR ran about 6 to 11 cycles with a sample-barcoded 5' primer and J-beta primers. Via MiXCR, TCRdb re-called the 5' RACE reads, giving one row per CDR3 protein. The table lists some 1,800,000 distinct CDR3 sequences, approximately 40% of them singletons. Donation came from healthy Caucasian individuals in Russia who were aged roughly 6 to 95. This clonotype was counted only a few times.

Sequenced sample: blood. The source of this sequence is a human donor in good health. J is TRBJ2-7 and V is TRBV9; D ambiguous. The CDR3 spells CASSVTDPSPSYEQYF. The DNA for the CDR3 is TGTGCCAGCAGCGTGACGGATCCTTCCCCAAGCTACGAGCAGTACTTC.